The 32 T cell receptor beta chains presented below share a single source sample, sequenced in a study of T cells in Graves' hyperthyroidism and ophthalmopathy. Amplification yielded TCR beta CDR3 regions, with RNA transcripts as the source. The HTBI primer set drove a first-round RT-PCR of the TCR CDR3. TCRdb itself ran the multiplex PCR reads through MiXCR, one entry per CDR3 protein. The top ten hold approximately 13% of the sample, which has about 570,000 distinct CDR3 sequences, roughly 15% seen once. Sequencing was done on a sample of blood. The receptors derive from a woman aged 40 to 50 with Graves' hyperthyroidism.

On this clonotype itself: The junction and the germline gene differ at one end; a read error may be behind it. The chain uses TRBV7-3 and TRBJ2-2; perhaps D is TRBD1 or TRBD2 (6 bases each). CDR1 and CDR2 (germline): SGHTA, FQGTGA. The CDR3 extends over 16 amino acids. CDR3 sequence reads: CASSLRGTANTGELFF. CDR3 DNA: TGTGCCAGTAGCTTAAGGGGGACTGCAAACACCGGGGAGCTGTTTTTT.

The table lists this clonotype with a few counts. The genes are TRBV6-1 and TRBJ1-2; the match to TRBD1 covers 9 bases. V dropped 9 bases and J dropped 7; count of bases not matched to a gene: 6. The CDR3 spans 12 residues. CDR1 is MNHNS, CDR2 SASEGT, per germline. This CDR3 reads CASTQGALGYTF. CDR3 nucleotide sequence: TGTGCCAGTACACAGGGGGCGCTTGGCTACACCTTC.

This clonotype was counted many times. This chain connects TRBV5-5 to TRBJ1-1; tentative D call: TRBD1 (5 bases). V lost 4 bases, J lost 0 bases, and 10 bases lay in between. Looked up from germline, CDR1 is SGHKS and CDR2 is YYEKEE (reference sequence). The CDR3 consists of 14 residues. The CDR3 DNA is TGTGCCAGCAGCAAGGGACGAATGAACACTGAAGCTTTCTTT. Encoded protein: CASSKGRMNTEAFF.

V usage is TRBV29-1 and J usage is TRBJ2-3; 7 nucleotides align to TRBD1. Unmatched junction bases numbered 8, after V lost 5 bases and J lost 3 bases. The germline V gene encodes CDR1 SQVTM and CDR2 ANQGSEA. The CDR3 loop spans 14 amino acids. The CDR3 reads CSVRDNRGTDTQYF. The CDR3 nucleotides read TGCAGCGTTAGGGACAACAGGGGAACAGATACGCAGTATTTT.

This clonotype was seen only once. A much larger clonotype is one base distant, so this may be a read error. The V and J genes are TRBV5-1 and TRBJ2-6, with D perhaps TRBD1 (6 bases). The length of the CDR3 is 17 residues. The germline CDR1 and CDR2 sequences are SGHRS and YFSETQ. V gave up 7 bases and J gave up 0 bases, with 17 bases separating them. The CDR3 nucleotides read TGCGCCAGCCAGGGACAACTCTTGGGCTCTGGGGCCAACGTCCTGACTTTC. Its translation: CASQGQLLGSGANVLTF.

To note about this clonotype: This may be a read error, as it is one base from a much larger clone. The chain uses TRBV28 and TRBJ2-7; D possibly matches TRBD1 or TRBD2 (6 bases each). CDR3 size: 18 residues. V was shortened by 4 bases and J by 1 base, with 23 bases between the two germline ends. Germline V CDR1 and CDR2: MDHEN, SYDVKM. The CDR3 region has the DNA TGTGCCAGCAGTTCTAGGGGGGCCGGACAGCCTAATTCCTACGAGCAGTACTTC. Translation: CASSSRGAGQPNSYEQYF.

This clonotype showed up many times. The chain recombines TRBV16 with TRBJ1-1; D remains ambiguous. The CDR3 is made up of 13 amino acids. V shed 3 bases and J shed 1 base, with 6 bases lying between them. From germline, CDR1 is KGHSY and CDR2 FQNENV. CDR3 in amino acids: CASSHNGNTEAFF. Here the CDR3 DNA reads TGTGCCAGCAGCCATAACGGGAACACTGAAGCTTTCTTT.

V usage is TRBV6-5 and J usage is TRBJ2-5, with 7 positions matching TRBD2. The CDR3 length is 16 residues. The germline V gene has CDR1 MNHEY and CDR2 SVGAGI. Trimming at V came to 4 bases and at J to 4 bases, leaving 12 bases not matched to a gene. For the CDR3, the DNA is TGTGCCAGCAGTTTAATTCCCGCGGGAGTTGTAGAGACCCAGTACTTC. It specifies CASSLIPAGVVETQYF.

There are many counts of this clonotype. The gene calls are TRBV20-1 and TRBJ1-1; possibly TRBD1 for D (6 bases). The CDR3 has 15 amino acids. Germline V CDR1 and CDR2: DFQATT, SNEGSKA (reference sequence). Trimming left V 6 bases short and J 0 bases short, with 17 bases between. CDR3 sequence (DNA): TGCAGTGCCGGCGCTGGGGGGCGAATGAACACTGAAGCTTTCTTT. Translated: CSAGAGGRMNTEAFF.

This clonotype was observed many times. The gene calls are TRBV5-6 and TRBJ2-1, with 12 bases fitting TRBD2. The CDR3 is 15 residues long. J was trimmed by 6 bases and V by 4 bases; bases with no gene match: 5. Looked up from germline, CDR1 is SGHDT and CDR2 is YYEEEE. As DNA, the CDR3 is TGTGCCAGCAGCACCCTAGCGGGAGGGCGCAATGAGCAGTTCTTC. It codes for CASSTLAGGRNEQFF.

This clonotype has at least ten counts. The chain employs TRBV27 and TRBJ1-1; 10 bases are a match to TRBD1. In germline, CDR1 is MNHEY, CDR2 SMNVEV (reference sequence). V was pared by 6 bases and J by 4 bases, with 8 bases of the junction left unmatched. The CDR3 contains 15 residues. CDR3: CASSFMGQGPTEAFF. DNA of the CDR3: TGTGCCAGCAGCTTCATGGGACAGGGGCCCACTGAAGCTTTCTTT.

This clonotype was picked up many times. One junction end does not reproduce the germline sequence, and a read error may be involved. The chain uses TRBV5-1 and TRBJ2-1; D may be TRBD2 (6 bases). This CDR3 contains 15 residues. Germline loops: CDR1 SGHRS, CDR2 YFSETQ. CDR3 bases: TGTGCCAGCAGTTTGGGCGGGGCCTCCTACAATGAGCAGTTCTTC. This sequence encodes CASSLGGASYNEQFF.

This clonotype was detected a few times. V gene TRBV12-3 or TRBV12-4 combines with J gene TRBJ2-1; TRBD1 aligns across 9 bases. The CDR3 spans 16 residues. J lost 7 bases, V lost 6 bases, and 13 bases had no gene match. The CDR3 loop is CASSRTTGGDWNEQFF. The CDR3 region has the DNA TGTGCCAGCAGCCGGACTACAGGGGGCGATTGGAATGAGCAGTTCTTC.

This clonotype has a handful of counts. CDR3 region: CASSLEGVLGYTF. CDR3 nucleotide sequence: TGTGCCAGCAGCTTAGAAGGCGTTCTTGGCTACACCTTC. The rearrangement joins TRBV7-9 to TRBJ1-2; D not certain. The CDR3 contains 13 residues. The germline V gene encodes CDR1 SEHNR and CDR2 FQNEAQ (reference sequence). Trimming took off 1 base at V and 7 bases at J, with 10 bases between the two ends.

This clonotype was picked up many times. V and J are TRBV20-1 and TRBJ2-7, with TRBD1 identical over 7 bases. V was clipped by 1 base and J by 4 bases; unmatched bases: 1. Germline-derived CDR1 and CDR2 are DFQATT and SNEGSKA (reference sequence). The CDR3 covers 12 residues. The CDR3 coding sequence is TGCAGTGCTAGAGCAGGGGGATACGAGCAGTACTTC. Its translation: CSARAGGYEQYF.

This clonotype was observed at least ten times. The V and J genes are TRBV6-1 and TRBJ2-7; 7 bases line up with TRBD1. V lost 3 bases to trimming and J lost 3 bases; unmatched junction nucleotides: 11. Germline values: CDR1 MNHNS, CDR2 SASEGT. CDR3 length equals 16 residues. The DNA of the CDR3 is TGTGCCAGCAGTGACCCACCCCGGACAGGACTCTACGAGCAGTACTTC. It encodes CASSDPPRTGLYEQYF.

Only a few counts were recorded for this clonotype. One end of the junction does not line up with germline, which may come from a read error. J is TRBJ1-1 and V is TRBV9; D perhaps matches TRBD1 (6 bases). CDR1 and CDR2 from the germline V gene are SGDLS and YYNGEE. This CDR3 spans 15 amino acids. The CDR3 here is CASSLQGEAGAEALF. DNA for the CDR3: TGTGCCAGCAGCTTACAGGGTGAGGCGGGCGCTGAAGCTCTCTTT. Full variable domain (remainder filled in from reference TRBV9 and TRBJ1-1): DSGVTQTPKHLITATGQRVTLRCSPRSGDLSVYWYQQSLDQGLQFLIQYYNGEERAKGNILERFSAQQFPDLHSELNLSSLELGDSALYFCASSLQGEAGAEALFGQGTRLTVV.

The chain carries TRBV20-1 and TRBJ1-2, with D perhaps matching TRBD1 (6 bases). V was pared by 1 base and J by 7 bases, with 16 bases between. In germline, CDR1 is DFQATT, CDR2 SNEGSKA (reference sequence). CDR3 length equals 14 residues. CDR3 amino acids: CSARGRPGDGGYTF. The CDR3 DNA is TGCAGTGCTAGAGGTCGACCAGGGGATGGTGGCTACACCTTC.

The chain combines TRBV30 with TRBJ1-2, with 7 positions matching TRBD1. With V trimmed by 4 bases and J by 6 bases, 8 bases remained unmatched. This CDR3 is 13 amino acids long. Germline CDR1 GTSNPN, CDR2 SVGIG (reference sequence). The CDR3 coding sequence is TGTGCCTGGAACCTACAGGGGTTGGATGGCTACACCTTC. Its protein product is CAWNLQGLDGYTF. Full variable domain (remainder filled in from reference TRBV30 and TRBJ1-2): SQTIHQWPATLVQPVGSPLSLECTVEGTSNPNLYWYRQAAGRGLQLLFYSVGIGQISSEVPQNLSASRPQDRQFILSSKKLLLSDSGFYLCAWNLQGLDGYTFGSGTRLTVV.

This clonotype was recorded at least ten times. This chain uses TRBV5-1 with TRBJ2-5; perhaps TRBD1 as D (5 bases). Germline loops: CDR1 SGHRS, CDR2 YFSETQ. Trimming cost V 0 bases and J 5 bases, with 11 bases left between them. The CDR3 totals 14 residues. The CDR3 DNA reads TGCGCCAGCAGCTTGGTGGCAGGGTACGAGACCCAGTACTTC. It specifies CASSLVAGYETQYF.

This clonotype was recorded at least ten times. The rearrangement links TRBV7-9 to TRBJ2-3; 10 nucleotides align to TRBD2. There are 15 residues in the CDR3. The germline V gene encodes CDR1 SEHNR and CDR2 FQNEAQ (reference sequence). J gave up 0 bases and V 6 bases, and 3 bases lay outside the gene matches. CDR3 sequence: CASRQAGGSTDTQYF. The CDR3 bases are TGTGCCAGCAGGCAAGCGGGAGGGAGCACAGATACGCAGTATTTT.

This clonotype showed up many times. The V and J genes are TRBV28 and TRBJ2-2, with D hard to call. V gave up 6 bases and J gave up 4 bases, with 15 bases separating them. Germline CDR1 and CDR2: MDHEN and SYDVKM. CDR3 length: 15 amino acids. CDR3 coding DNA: TGTGCCAGCAGAGCCGGGCCTCGTGGCACCGGGGAGCTGTTTTTT. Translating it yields CASRAGPRGTGELFF.

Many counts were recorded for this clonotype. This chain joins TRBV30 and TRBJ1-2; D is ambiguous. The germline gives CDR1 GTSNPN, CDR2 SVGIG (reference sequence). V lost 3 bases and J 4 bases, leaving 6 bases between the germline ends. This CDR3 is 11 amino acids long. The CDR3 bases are TGTGCCTGGAGCGAGAGCTATGGCTACACCTTC. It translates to CAWSESYGYTF. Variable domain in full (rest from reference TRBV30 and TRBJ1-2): SQTIHQWPATLVQPVGSPLSLECTVEGTSNPNLYWYRQAAGRGLQLLFYSVGIGQISSEVPQNLSASRPQDRQFILSSKKLLLSDSGFYLCAWSESYGYTFGSGTRLTVV.

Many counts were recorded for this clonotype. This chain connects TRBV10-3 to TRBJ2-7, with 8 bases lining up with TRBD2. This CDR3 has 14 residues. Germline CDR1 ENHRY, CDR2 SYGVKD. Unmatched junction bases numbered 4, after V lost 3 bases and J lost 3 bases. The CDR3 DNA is TGTGCCATCAGTGAAACTAGCGGAGGCTACGAGCAGTACTTC. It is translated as CAISETSGGYEQYF.

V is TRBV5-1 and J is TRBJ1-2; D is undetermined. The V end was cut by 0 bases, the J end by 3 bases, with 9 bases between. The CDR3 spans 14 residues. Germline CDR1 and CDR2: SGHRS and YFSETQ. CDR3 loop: CASSLGFGDYGYTF. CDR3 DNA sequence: TGCGCCAGCAGCTTGGGTTTCGGGGACTATGGCTACACCTTC.

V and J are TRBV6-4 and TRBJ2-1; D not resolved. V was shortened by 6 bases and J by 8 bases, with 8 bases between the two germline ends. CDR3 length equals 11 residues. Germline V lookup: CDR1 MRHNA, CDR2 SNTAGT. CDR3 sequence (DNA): TGTGCCAGCAGAGATCAACATGAGCAGTTCTTC. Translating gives CASRDQHEQFF.

The CDR3 region is CASSYLSGVSGANVLTF. The CDR3 DNA is TGTGCCAGCAGTTACTTATCAGGGGTATCTGGGGCCAACGTCCTGACTTTC. The chain joins TRBV6-6 to TRBJ2-6; TRBD1 is a possible D gene (6 bases). Germline values: CDR1 MNHNY, CDR2 SVGAGI (reference sequence). This CDR3 is 17 amino acids long. V was trimmed by 1 base and J by 1 base, leaving 11 bases between them.

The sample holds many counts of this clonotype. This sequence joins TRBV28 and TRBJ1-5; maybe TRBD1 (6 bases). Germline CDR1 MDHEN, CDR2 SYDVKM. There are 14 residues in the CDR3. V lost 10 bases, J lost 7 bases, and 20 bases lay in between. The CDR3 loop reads CATRDYRVGQPQHF. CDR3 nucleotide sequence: TGTGCCACCAGAGACTACAGGGTTGGGCAGCCCCAGCATTTT.

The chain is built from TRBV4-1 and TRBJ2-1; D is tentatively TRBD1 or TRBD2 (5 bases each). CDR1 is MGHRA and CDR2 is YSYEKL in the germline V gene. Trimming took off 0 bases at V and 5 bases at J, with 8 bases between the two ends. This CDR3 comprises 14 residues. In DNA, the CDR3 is TGCGCCAGCAGCCAAGACCGGGGCAACAATGAGCAGTTCTTC. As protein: CASSQDRGNNEQFF.

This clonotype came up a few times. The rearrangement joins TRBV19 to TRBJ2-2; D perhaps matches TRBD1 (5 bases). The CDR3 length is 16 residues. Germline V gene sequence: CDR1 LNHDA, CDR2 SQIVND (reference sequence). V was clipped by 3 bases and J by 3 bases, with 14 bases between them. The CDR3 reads CASSMAQGFDTGELFF. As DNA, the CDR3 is TGTGCCAGTAGTATGGCGCAGGGATTTGACACCGGGGAGCTGTTTTTT.

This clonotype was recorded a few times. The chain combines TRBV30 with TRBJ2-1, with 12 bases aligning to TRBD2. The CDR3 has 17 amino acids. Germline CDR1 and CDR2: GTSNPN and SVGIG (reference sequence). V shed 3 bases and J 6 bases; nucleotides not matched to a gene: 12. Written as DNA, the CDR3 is TGTGCCTGGAGGGATCTAGCGGGAGGGCTTAATTCCAATGAGCAGTTCTTC. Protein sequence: CAWRDLAGGLNSNEQFF.

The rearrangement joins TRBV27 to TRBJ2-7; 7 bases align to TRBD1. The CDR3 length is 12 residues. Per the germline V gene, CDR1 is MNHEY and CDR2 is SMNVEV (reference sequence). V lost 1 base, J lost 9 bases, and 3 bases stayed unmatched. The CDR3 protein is CASSLLRGPQYF. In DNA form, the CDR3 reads TGTGCCAGCAGTTTATTGAGGGGGCCGCAGTACTTC.